This T cell receptor beta chain is from a study of blood T cell repertoires in COVID-19. At the level of the study: From the United States, Italy and Spain came samples of acute and convalescent COVID-19. In each case, the material was cDNA or gDNA derived from T cells, B-cell-depleted T cells, or PBMCs.

CDR1 is SGHDN, CDR2 FVKESK, per germline. Trimming shortened V by 0 bases and J by 2 bases, and 20 bases separated the two germline ends. CDR3 length: 18 residues. This clone was seen only a few times. As processed by the authors: By means of reference gene primer amplification, nucleated cell counts were estimated. The assay was immunoSEQ multiplex PCR, and TCRdb's table has in-frame clones only and misses some. Clone size and the V and J calls come from that table; the DNA yielded D and trimming. Of roughly 230,000 clones in the sample, 88% were seen once. The chain uses TRBV14 and TRBJ2-7; D might be TRBD2 (6 bases). Sequenced input: peripheral blood. This clonotype originated in a human donor in a cohort sampled during active COVID-19. The CDR3 nucleotides read TGTGCCAGCAGCCAAGATAGGCACGGGAGCGGTAACCCCTACGAGCAGTACTTC. Its translation: CASSQDRHGSGNPYEQYF.